The present entry profiles one T cell receptor beta chain with its context. What it binds is unknown. CDR3 length: 16 amino acids. Germline V gene data show CDR1 as SSHAT and CDR2 as FNYEAQ (reference sequence). V shed 5 bases, J shed 4 bases, and the junction held 8 bases outside the gene matches. These data originate in a study of cytomegalovirus exposure and HLA in healthy donors. Both 60 Vbeta primers and 13 Jbeta primers went into the PCR. Sequencing was performed with immunoSEQ multiplex PCR; in TCRdb, only in-frame clones are kept and a portion is missing. The sample lists tens of thousands of clones, more than 80% occurring once. Study-level results: The availability of immune exposure information extended only to CMV serostatus. TCR beta sequences numbering 16,951 were associated with HLA alleles at 0.05 false discovery rate in a later analysis.

Sequencing was carried out using PBMCs. The V and J genes are TRBV7-7 and TRBJ2-5; 12 nucleotides match TRBD2. The sequence was obtained from a woman younger than 45 in good health and CMV-seronegative. This chain's CDR3 is CASSTGLAGSSETQYF. For the CDR3, the DNA is TGTGCCAGCAGCACTGGACTAGCGGGGTCTTCAGAGACCCAGTACTTC.